The present T cell receptor beta chain was sequenced within a study of T cells expressing NK-cell markers. Study as a whole: Cells sorted as CD3+CD56+NKG2C+, CD3+CD56+NKG2C- and CD3+CD56-NKG2C+ T cells supplied the TCR beta repertoires. Overall study results and limits: In a few donors, dominant clonotypes made up roughly 25-60.1% of CD3+CD56-NKG2C+ cells.

Comments on this clonotype: The antigen is undetermined.

TCRdb reprocessed the 5' RACE reads and reports one entry per CDR3 protein, with no DNA. This table lists some 150,000 distinct CDR3 sequences. This CDR3 region has 17 residues. The clonotype originates from a woman aged 45-59 years in good health. The chain employs TRBV12-3 or TRBV12-4 and TRBJ1-2. The sequencing sample was made of blood T cells: a sorted CD56 or NKG2C T cell subset, CD4+ or CD8+ T cells, or bulk PBMC T cells (not recorded which). The CDR3 sequence is CASSLAGPGGPNYGYTF.